This paragraph reports one T cell receptor beta chain. No cognate antigen has been identified for it. Per-base quality was not reported, and no clone a single base away is much larger than it. V is reduced by 0 bases and J by 2 bases, leaving a spacing of 10 bases between them. The CDR3 holds 15 amino acids from the cysteine to the phenylalanine. Only the CDR3 region is kept as DNA, spanning 45 bases read in frame from base 1. The germline V gene sets CDR1 to SGDLS and CDR2 to YYNGEE. These data belong to a study of blood T cell repertoires in COVID-19 (dated by TCRdb to between 2020 and 2021). About the full investigation: Samples covering the acute and convalescent phases of COVID-19 were provided by collaborators in the United States, Italy and Spain. HLA class I and class II types, where available, came from metadata supplied by the sample provider rather than from assay-based typing. Sample metadata almost always included a de-identified subject ID, COVID-19 status, age in years and sex. Subjects who had been exposed to COVID-19, were actively infected with it, or had recovered from it provided the deeply sampled blood TCRbeta repertoires that made up the dataset. The prospective study material was composed of cDNA or gDNA derived from T cells, B-cell-depleted T cells, or PBMCs. Samples were obtained from the ongoing ImmuneRACE study (first 160 participants) and from some 1,200 subjects provided by 6 global collaborators. A freely available public database, intended as a resource for researchers studying the immune response to SARS-CoV-2, is where the repertoires were released. Study-level results and caveats: How much clinical and demographic metadata was included differed by source and by participant, and the metadata was provided uncurated.

Collaborating institutions collected whole blood in K2EDTA tubes following their own protocols. Collaborator samples were shipped for TCRbeta analysis as frozen whole blood, isolated PBMCs, or DNA extracted from either sample type. TCRbeta CDR3 regions were amplified from genomic DNA using the immunoSEQ Assay, a bias-controlled multiplex PCR. On the authors' methods: Within the assay, amplification of reference gene primers was used to estimate how many nucleated cells each sample contained. Sequence reads were collapsed and filtered to measure the absolute abundance of every unique TCRbeta CDR3 rearrangement. For each sample, productive Simpson clonality was calculated as the square root of Simpson's diversity index across productive rearrangements. Drawn from immuneACCESS, this table holds only the in-frame rearrangements with V and J called that TCRdb kept. Clones are partly lost; checked studies trace under half to an unresolved V gene and leave the rest unexplained. For V, J and clone size, that table is used; D and trimming come from the DNA. This sample comprises 50,000 to 55,000 clones, roughly 89% of them detected only once. The top ten clonotypes cover roughly 5% of the sample.

The specimen sequenced was peripheral blood. The chain was built from TRBV9 and TRBJ2-3; possibly the D gene is TRBD2, per 5 matching bases. This clonotype was obtained from a man between 60 and 70 years old with active COVID-19. The sequenced DNA: TGTGCCAGCAGCGTAGGTCCGGGATACACAGATACGCAGTATTTT. The resulting protein is CASSVGPGYTDTQYF.